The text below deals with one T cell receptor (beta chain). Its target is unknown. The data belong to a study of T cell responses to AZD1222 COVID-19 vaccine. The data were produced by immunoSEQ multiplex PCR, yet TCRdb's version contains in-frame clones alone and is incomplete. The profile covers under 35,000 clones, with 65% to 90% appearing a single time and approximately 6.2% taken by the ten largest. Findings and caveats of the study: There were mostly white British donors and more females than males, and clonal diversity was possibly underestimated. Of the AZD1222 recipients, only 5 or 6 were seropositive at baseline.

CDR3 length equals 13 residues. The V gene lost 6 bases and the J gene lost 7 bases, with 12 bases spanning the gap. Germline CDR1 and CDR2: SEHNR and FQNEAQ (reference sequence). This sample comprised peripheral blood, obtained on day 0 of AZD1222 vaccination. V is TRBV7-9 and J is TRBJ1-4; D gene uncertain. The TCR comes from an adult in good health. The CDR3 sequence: CASRDIDGEKLFF. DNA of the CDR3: TGTGCCAGCAGAGACATAGATGGTGAAAAACTGTTTTTT.